This T cell receptor (beta chain) derives from a study of cytomegalovirus exposure and HLA in healthy donors. Losses at the gene ends were 2 bases for V and 2 bases for J; bases not matched to a gene: 6. Germline assignment: CDR1 SGHTA and CDR2 FQGNSA. The CDR3 length is 15 residues. As regards this clone: The antigen remains unidentified.

Amplification used 60 Vbeta primers and 13 Jbeta primers. Data came from immunoSEQ multiplex PCR; TCRdb stores just in-frame clones and leaves some out. Here the sample spans 150,000 to 200,000 clones, about three quarters being singletons. Overall study results and limits: Confirmation in vitro established that a few CMV-associated chains were specific for CMV antigens. The likely explanation for a cluster of highly shared sequence variants was sequencing artifact.

The origin of this receptor is a man aged 18 to 30 in good health and CMV-seronegative. The chain carries TRBV7-2 and TRBJ2-7, with 7 bases matching TRBD1. Sequenced material: PBMCs. CDR3 coding DNA: TGTGCCAGCAGCTTAACCGGGGACAGACCCTACGAGCAGTACTTC. Its protein is CASSLTGDRPYEQYF.